These 25 T cell receptor beta chains were sequenced from one sample in a study of siplizumab effects on memory and regulatory T cells (dated by TCRdb to between 2018 and 2021). Library method: the immunoSEQ multiplex PCR assay. TCRdb limited this immuneACCESS table to in-frame rearrangements with V and J called. A share of clones is missing; checked studies link under half to unresolved V genes, and the rest is unexplained. A total of tens of thousands of clones appear in this sample, under 95% of them only once. The ten largest clonotypes hold around 30% of the sample. Material: CD8+ T cells sorted from blood. Receptors were obtained from a human donor in good health.

This clone was observed once. The chain carries TRBV7-3 and TRBJ2-7; 10 bases line up with TRBD1. V lost 3 bases, J lost 10 bases, and 12 bases stayed unmatched. CDR3 size: 15 residues. Germline CDR1 SGHTA, CDR2 FQGTGA. This chain's CDR3 is CASSLGDRGHHPQYF. CDR3 bases: TGTGCCAGCAGCTTGGGGGACAGGGGACATCATCCCCAGTACTTC.

This clone was seen only a few times. The chain links TRBV2 to TRBJ1-1; D unresolved. Germline V gene data show CDR1 as SNHLY and CDR2 as FYNNEI. V shed 5 bases and J shed 5 bases, with 9 bases lying between them. The CDR3 spans 12 residues. In DNA, the CDR3 is TGTGCCAGCAGTCCATTGGGTACTGAAGCTTTCTTT. Encoded protein: CASSPLGTEAFF.

The chain has TRBV11-3 and TRBJ2-1; TRBD1 is a possible D gene (6 bases). V shed 5 bases and J shed 4 bases, with 12 bases lying between them. This CDR3 is built from 14 residues. Germline V gene lookup returns CDR1 SGHNT and CDR2 YENEEA. CDR3 region: CASSREQGYNEQFF. The CDR3 coding sequence is TGTGCCAGCAGCAGGGAACAGGGATACAATGAGCAGTTCTTC.

The CDR3 spells CASSHGTSGAYNEQFF. Written as DNA, the CDR3 is TGCGCCAGCAGCCACGGGACTAGCGGAGCCTACAATGAGCAGTTCTTC. V and J are TRBV4-1 and TRBJ2-1; TRBD2 aligns across 11 bases. V gave up 3 bases and J gave up 2 bases; unmatched junction bases: 3. Germline V gene sequence: CDR1 MGHRA, CDR2 YSYEKL. The CDR3 contains 16 residues.

The chain links TRBV19 to TRBJ2-7; the match to TRBD1 covers 11 bases. The CDR3 runs 15 residues. Germline assignment: CDR1 LNHDA and CDR2 SQIVND (reference sequence). Germline trimming cut 3 bases from V and 4 bases from J; bases unmatched to any gene: 5. CDR3 region: CASSIGQGAFYEQYF. Written as DNA, the CDR3 is TGTGCCAGTAGTATCGGACAGGGGGCGTTTTACGAGCAGTACTTC.

The rearrangement joins TRBV2 to TRBJ1-2, with D tentatively TRBD1 (5 bases). Trimming left V 2 bases short and J 0 bases short, with 10 bases between. CDR1 and CDR2 (germline): SNHLY, FYNNEI. This CDR3 region has 15 residues. The CDR3 DNA sequence: TGTGCCAGCAGTGAATATACAGGAGCTAACTATGGCTACACCTTC. Translated, it gives CASSEYTGANYGYTF.

This clone appeared a single time. The V and J genes are TRBV7-9 and TRBJ2-3; 7 nucleotides align to TRBD2. The CDR3 sequence is 13 residues long. Germline V lookup: CDR1 SEHNR, CDR2 FQNEAQ (reference sequence). V lost 3 bases and J lost 4; bases outside the gene matches: 1. As DNA, the CDR3 is TGTGCCAGCAGCTTGACTAGCTCAGATACGCAGTATTTT. It translates to CASSLTSSDTQYF. The whole variable domain, remainder taken from reference TRBV7-9 and TRBJ2-3, is DTGVSQNPRHKITKRGQNVTFRCDPISEHNRLYWYRQTLGQGPEFLTYFQNEAQLEKSRLLSDRFSAERPKGSFSTLEIQRTEQGDSAMYLCASSLTSSDTQYFGPGTRLTVL.

The chain joins TRBV4-1 to TRBJ2-3, with D perhaps TRBD2 (7 bases). CDR1 is MGHRA, CDR2 YSYEKL, per germline. The CDR3 totals 15 residues. V was pared by 0 bases and J by 6 bases, with 13 bases between. The CDR3 DNA follows: TGCGCCAGCAGCCAAGAAGGGGGGGCGGTGGATACGCAGTATTTT. It specifies CASSQEGGAVDTQYF.

The J gene is TRBJ2-7, the V gene TRBV2; D is uncertain. Germline CDR1 and CDR2: SNHLY and FYNNEI. The V and J ends lost 7 bases and 4 bases respectively, with 14 bases between them. The CDR3 consists of 13 residues. The CDR3, as DNA: TGTGCCAGCAATGGCGGACCATCTTACGAGCAGTACTTC. Protein sequence: CASNGGPSYEQYF.

The V gene is TRBV9, the J gene TRBJ1-1, with D possibly being TRBD1 (6 bases). Trimming pared 0 bases from V and 4 bases from J, leaving 10 bases between. Germline V gives CDR1 SGDLS, CDR2 YYNGEE. This CDR3 has 14 amino acids. The CDR3 bases are TGTGCCAGCAGCGTAGATGGGGGCATCACTGAAGCTTTCTTT. Encoded protein: CASSVDGGITEAFF.

The CDR3 DNA reads as TGTGCCAGCAAAGGGTGGAGCAACTATGGCTACACCTTC. Translated: CASKGWSNYGYTF. J is TRBJ1-2 and V is TRBV9; D is unclear. Trimming pared 6 bases from V and 2 bases from J, leaving 11 bases between. Germline loops: CDR1 SGDLS, CDR2 YYNGEE. There are 13 residues in the CDR3.

The V gene is TRBV13, the J gene TRBJ2-3; D may match TRBD1 or TRBD2 (5 bases each). Germline CDR1 is PRHDT and CDR2 is FYEKMQ (reference sequence). Trimming shortened V by 1 base and J by 0 bases, and 11 bases separated the two germline ends. The CDR3 is made up of 16 amino acids. The chain's CDR3 is CASSLEKGTSTDTQYF. The CDR3 DNA is TGTGCCAGCAGCTTAGAAAAGGGGACCAGCACAGATACGCAGTATTTT.

This clone was seen once. J is TRBJ1-1 and V is TRBV19; no reliable D call. The germline V and J ends were trimmed by 5 bases and 1 base, with 11 bases remaining between them. The CDR3 runs to 14 residues. Per germline, CDR1 LNHDA and CDR2 SQIVND (reference sequence). The CDR3: CASSLASSNTEAFF. The DNA of the CDR3 is TGTGCCAGTAGTCTCGCAAGTTCGAACACTGAAGCTTTCTTT.

The CDR3 nucleotides are TGTGCCAGCAGTTACCTTTGGACAGCGGAGGACGAGCAGTACTTC. This gives the protein CASSYLWTAEDEQYF. The V call is TRBV27, the J call TRBJ2-7; the D gene is possibly TRBD1 (6 bases). CDR3 length equals 15 residues. Germline CDR1 reads MNHEY; CDR2 reads SMNVEV (reference sequence). The V end was cut by 4 bases, the J end by 5 bases, with 18 bases between.

This clone was counted a single time. This rearrangement joins TRBV19 to TRBJ1-2, with a weak D call TRBD1 (5 bases). V was clipped by 5 bases and J by 2 bases, with 15 bases between them. The CDR3 loop spans 15 amino acids. In germline, CDR1 is LNHDA, CDR2 SQIVND (reference sequence). CDR3 DNA sequence: TGTGCCAGTAGTCCGACAGCGCGTTCCAACTATGGCTACACCTTC. Encoded protein: CASSPTARSNYGYTF. The variable domain in full, completed from reference TRBV19 and TRBJ1-2, reads DGGITQSPKYLFRKEGQNVTLSCEQNLNHDAMYWYRQDPGQGLRLIYYSQIVNDFQKGDIAEGYSVSREKKESFPLTVTSAQKNPTAFYLCASSPTARSNYGYTFGSGTRLTVV.

CDR3 sequence (DNA): TGTGCCAGCAGCCAAGCCGGGGAGACCCAGTACTTC. Its translation is CASSQAGETQYF. This chain links TRBV14 with TRBJ2-5; no clear D. CDR3 length equals 12 residues. The V and J ends lost 1 base and 5 bases respectively, with 5 bases between them. The germline gives CDR1 SGHDN, CDR2 FVKESK. The variable domain in full, with the rest retrieved from reference TRBV14 and TRBJ2-5, is EAGVTQFPSHSVIEKGQTVTLRCDPISGHDNLYWYRRVMGKEIKFLLHFVKESKQDESGMPNNRFLAERTGGTYSTLKVQPAELEDSGVYFCASSQAGETQYFGPGTRLLVL.

V gene TRBV5-1 combines with J gene TRBJ1-1; 9 bases are a match to TRBD1. This CDR3 comprises 15 residues. CDR1 SGHRS and CDR2 YFSETQ come from the germline V gene. With V trimmed by 4 bases and J by 3 bases, 7 bases remained unmatched. CDR3 bases: TGCGCCAGCAGCCACTTACAGGGGGCGTACACTGAAGCTTTCTTT. Amino acids: CASSHLQGAYTEAFF.

This sequence joins TRBV27 and TRBJ2-5; D gene unclear. This CDR3 is 14 amino acids long. Germline values: CDR1 MNHEY, CDR2 SMNVEV (reference sequence). V was shortened by 6 bases and J by 3 bases, with 14 bases between the two germline ends. The CDR3 nucleotides are TGTGCCAGCAGGCCGTTAGGGTTTGAAGAGACCCAGTACTTC. Its translation: CASRPLGFEETQYF.

The genes are TRBV25-1 and TRBJ2-6; tentatively, D is TRBD1 (6 bases). The CDR3 spans 16 residues. The germline V gene encodes CDR1 MGHDK and CDR2 SYGVNS. V was clipped by 2 bases and J by 3 bases, with 11 bases between them. The chain's CDR3 is CASSEPGADGANVLTF. CDR3 bases: TGTGCCAGCAGTGAACCAGGGGCGGATGGGGCCAACGTCCTGACTTTC.

The genes are TRBV7-9 and TRBJ2-7, with a possible D match to TRBD1 (6 bases). Germline loops: CDR1 SEHNR, CDR2 FQNEAQ (reference sequence). V was cut by 4 bases and J by 7 bases, with 14 bases left in between. CDR3 length: 13 residues. CDR3 amino acids: CASSSTGFSEQYF. DNA for the CDR3: TGTGCCAGCAGCTCTACAGGGTTCTCGGAGCAGTACTTC. The full variable domain, with the rest looked up from reference TRBV7-9 and TRBJ2-7, is DTGVSQNPRHKITKRGQNVTFRCDPISEHNRLYWYRQTLGQGPEFLTYFQNEAQLEKSRLLSDRFSAERPKGSFSTLEIQRTEQGDSAMYLCASSSTGFSEQYFGPGTRLTVT.

The J gene is TRBJ2-7, the V gene TRBV19, with D possibly matching TRBD2 (5 bases). The germline CDR1 and CDR2 sequences are LNHDA and SQIVND (reference sequence). The V end was cut by 5 bases, the J end by 5 bases, with 13 bases between. The CDR3 length is 13 residues. As DNA, the CDR3 is TGTGCCAGTAGTTCCGGGATCCCCAACGAGCAGTACTTC. Translation gives CASSSGIPNEQYF.

The chain employs TRBV19 and TRBJ2-7, with a tentative D call TRBD1 (5 bases). The CDR3 length is 12 residues. V gave up 5 bases and J gave up 2 bases, with 7 bases separating them. In germline, CDR1 is LNHDA, CDR2 SQIVND (reference sequence). DNA of the CDR3: TGTGCCAGTAGTGACAGTCCCTACGAGCAGTACTTC. This sequence encodes CASSDSPYEQYF.

The chain employs TRBV19 and TRBJ2-3; D call uncertain. This CDR3 spans 12 amino acids. The V gene's germline CDR1 is LNHDA and CDR2 SQIVND (reference sequence). The V end was cut by 3 bases, the J end by 3 bases, with 4 bases between. The CDR3, as DNA: TGTGCCAGTAGTATTCAGACAGATACGCAGTATTTT. The encoded protein is CASSIQTDTQYF.

The rearrangement uses TRBV5-6 and TRBJ2-7, with unresolved D. The CDR3 sequence is 15 residues long. Germline V gives CDR1 SGHDT, CDR2 YYEEEE. Trimming cost V 2 bases and J 1 base, with 13 bases left between them. The chain's CDR3 is CASSFRAAVSYEQYF. DNA for the CDR3: TGTGCCAGCAGCTTCCGAGCAGCCGTATCCTACGAGCAGTACTTC.

The V and J genes are TRBV11-1 and TRBJ1-2; unclear D gene. In germline, CDR1 is SGHAT, CDR2 FQDESV (reference sequence). V was pared by 4 bases and J by 6 bases, with 15 bases between. This CDR3 has 14 residues. The CDR3, as DNA: TGTGCCAGCAGCTCCGACACCGGCAGGCATGGCTACACCTTC. This translates into CASSSDTGRHGYTF. Full variable domain (missing parts from reference TRBV11-1 and TRBJ1-2): EAEVAQSPRYKITEKSQAVAFWCDPISGHATLYWYRQILGQGPELLVQFQDESVVDDSQLPKDRFSAERLKGVDSTLKIQPAELGDSAMYLCASSSDTGRHGYTFGSGTRLTVV.